These 2 T cell receptor beta chains originate from one sample sequenced in a study of blood T cell repertoires in COVID-19. TCRdb keeps only in-frame clones here, not all; method: immunoSEQ multiplex PCR. Altogether roughly 320,000 clones are present, 90% being singletons, with the ten largest covering around 3.9%. The specimen was PBMCs or T cells enriched from blood (not recorded which). These receptors were collected from a woman aged 25 to 45 who had been exposed to COVID-19.

The rearrangement uses TRBV19 and TRBJ2-1, with D tentatively TRBD1 (6 bases). The germline gives CDR1 LNHDA, CDR2 SQIVND (reference sequence). The V and J ends lost 5 bases and 14 bases respectively, with 16 bases between them. The CDR3 runs to 12 residues. CDR3 DNA: TGTGCCAGTAGTGTCACAGGGTCCACGGAGTTCTTC. It yields the protein CASSVTGSTEFF.

The chain employs TRBV5-4 and TRBJ1-4; 7 bases align to TRBD1. The CDR3 sequence is 17 residues long. V shed 1 base and J 0 bases; nucleotides not matched to a gene: 6. Germline V lookup: CDR1 SGHNT, CDR2 YYREEE (reference sequence). The CDR3 region has the DNA TGTGCCAGCAGCTTGAACAGGGGCACTGCAACTAATGAAAAACTGTTTTTT. Translating gives CASSLNRGTATNEKLFF.